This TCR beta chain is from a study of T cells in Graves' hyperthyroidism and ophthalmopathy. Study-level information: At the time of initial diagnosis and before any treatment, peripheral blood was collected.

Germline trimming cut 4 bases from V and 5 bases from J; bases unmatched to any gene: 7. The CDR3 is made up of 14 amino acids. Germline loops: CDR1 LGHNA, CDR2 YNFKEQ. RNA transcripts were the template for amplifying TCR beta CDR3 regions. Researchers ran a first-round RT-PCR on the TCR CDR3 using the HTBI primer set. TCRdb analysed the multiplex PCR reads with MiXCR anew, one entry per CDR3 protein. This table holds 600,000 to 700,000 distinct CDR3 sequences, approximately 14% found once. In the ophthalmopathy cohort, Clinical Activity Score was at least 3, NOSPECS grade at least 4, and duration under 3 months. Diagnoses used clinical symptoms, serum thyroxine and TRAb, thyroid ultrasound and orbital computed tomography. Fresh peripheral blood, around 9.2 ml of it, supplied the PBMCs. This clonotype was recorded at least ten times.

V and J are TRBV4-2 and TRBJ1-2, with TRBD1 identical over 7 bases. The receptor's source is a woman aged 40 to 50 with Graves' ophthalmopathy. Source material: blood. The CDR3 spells CASSLPGTAYGYTF. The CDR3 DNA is TGTGCCAGCAGCCTCCCCGGGACAGCTTATGGCTACACCTTC.